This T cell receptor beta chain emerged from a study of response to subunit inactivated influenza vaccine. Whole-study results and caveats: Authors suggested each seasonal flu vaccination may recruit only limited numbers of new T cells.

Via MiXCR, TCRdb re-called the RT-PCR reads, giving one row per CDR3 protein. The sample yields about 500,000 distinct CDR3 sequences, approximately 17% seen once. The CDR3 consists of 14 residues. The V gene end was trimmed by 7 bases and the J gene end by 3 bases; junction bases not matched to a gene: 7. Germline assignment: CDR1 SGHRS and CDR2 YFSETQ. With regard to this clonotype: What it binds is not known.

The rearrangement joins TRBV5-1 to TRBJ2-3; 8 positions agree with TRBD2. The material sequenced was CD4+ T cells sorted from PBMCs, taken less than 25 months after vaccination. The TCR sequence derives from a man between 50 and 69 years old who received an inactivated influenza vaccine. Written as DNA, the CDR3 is TGCGCCAGCTGTACGGGGACTAGAACAGATACGCAGTATTTT. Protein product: CASCTGTRTDTQYF. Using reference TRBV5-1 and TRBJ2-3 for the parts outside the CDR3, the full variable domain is KAGVTQTPRYLIKTRGQQVTLSCSPISGHRSVSWYQQTPGQGLQFLFEYFSETQRNKGNFPGRFSGRQFSNSRSEMNVSTLELGDSALYLCASCTGTRTDTQYFGPGTRLTVL.